The 21 T cell receptor beta chains below come from one sample, sequenced in a study of cytomegalovirus exposure and HLA in healthy donors (dated by TCRdb to about 2017). Receptor libraries were prepared by the immunoSEQ multiplex PCR assay. For the multiplex PCR, a mixture combining 60 forward primers for TCR Vbeta segments and 13 reverse primers for TCR Jbeta segments was used. TCRdb retrieved this table from immuneACCESS and kept in-frame rearrangements only. Not all clones are present; in checked studies, unresolved V genes account for under half, and no reason is known for the remainder. The sample includes 120,000 or so clones, with 80% to 85% observed a single time. Over 2% of the sample lies in the top ten. Sequenced: PBMCs. The receptors come from a man under 40 in good health and CMV-seronegative.

The chain is built from TRBV6-1 and TRBJ1-4, with D possibly matching TRBD1 (5 bases). Germline V gene lookup returns CDR1 MNHNS and CDR2 SASEGT. CDR3 length equals 14 residues. Trimming pared 6 bases from V and 5 bases from J, leaving 13 bases between. CDR3 sequence reads: CASRPGRANEKLFF. CDR3 sequence (DNA): TGTGCCAGCAGACCAGGCAGGGCGAATGAAAAACTGTTTTTT.

A few counts support this clone. The chain combines TRBV5-1 with TRBJ2-5; TRBD2 aligns across 10 bases. The junction had 7 bases not matched to a gene; V was cut back by 0 bases and J by 2 bases. The CDR3 contains 17 residues. Germline CDR1 reads SGHRS; CDR2 reads YFSETQ. CDR3 in amino acids: CASSLERPSGGQETQYF. As DNA, the CDR3 is TGCGCCAGCAGCTTGGAGAGGCCTAGCGGGGGACAAGAGACCCAGTACTTC.

V is TRBV5-1 and J is TRBJ1-4, with TRBD1 matching over 10 bases. The CDR3 covers 15 residues. Germline lookup yields CDR1 SGHRS and CDR2 YFSETQ. V lost 6 bases, J lost 8 bases, and 10 bases stayed unmatched. CDR3 DNA: TGCGCCAGCACCCCGGGGGGACAGGGGTACGAAAAACTGTTTTTT. This sequence encodes CASTPGGQGYEKLFF.

The count of this clone is one. The chain carries TRBV7-2 and TRBJ1-1; no clear D gene. Germline values: CDR1 SGHTA, CDR2 FQGNSA. V was shortened by 2 bases and J by 1 base, with 5 bases between the two germline ends. This CDR3 contains 13 residues. The CDR3 DNA follows: TGTGCCAGCAGCTTATACGGGAACACTGAAGCTTTCTTT. Translating it yields CASSLYGNTEAFF.

The V gene is TRBV27, the J gene TRBJ1-2, with 7 bases fitting TRBD1. V was pared by 6 bases and J by 5 bases, with 12 bases of the junction left unmatched. Germline CDR1 and CDR2: MNHEY and SMNVEV (reference sequence). The CDR3 is 15 amino acids. DNA of the CDR3: TGTGCCAGCAGAATCAGGGGGAACTCGGGATATGGCTACACCTTC. Encoded protein: CASRIRGNSGYGYTF.

This chain uses TRBV27 with TRBJ2-3; a possible D gene is TRBD1 (6 bases). The CDR3 runs 16 residues. Germline V gives CDR1 MNHEY, CDR2 SMNVEV (reference sequence). V was shortened by 1 base and J by 3 bases, with 14 bases between the two germline ends. CDR3 loop: CASSLLVGRGTDTQYF. The DNA of the CDR3 is TGTGCCAGCAGTTTATTGGTGGGAAGGGGGACAGATACGCAGTATTTT.

The CDR3 protein is CASSGERGNTIYF. Written as DNA, the CDR3 is TGTGCCAGCAGCGGGGAGCGGGGAAACACCATATATTTT. This chain links TRBV7-9 with TRBJ1-3; D is undetermined. The germline V gene encodes CDR1 SEHNR and CDR2 FQNEAQ (reference sequence). The CDR3 extends over 13 amino acids. V dropped 5 bases and J dropped 4 bases, with 9 bases sitting between them.

The rearrangement joins TRBV4-3 to TRBJ2-3, with D perhaps TRBD2 (5 bases). Trimming stripped 0 bases from V and 0 bases from J, with 7 bases between. This CDR3 has 15 amino acids. The germline CDR1 and CDR2 sequences are LGHNA and YSLEER. This CDR3 is CASSQDWTSTDTQYF. The CDR3 bases are TGCGCCAGCAGCCAAGATTGGACTAGCACAGATACGCAGTATTTT.

V usage is TRBV2 and J usage is TRBJ2-7, with TRBD1 matching over 10 bases. The germline V gene has CDR1 SNHLY and CDR2 FYNNEI. V gave up 7 bases and J gave up 5 bases; unmatched junction bases: 8. The length of the CDR3 is 14 residues. The CDR3 DNA sequence: TGTGCCAGCACCCCGGGACAGGGGATCCACGAGCAGTACTTC. Its translation is CASTPGQGIHEQYF.

V and J are TRBV5-4 and TRBJ1-1; perhaps TRBD1 as D (5 bases). V lost 0 bases, J lost 12 bases, and 15 bases lay in between. Germline V lookup: CDR1 SGHNT, CDR2 YYREEE (reference sequence). This CDR3 has 13 residues. The CDR3 DNA follows: TGTGCCAGCAGCTTGGATCCAGGGATGGAGCCTTTCTTT. Protein sequence: CASSLDPGMEPFF.

The rearrangement joins TRBV6-1 to TRBJ2-3, with 8 nucleotides matching TRBD1. V dropped 7 bases and J dropped 0; count of bases not matched to a gene: 6. This CDR3 is 15 amino acids long. In germline, CDR1 is MNHNS, CDR2 SASEGT. The CDR3 sequence is CASTQTGESTDTQYF. The CDR3 DNA sequence: TGTGCCAGCACCCAGACAGGGGAGAGCACAGATACGCAGTATTTT.

This chain joins TRBV19 and TRBJ2-6, with 9 bases matching TRBD1. The V and J ends lost 7 bases and 2 bases, in that order; junction bases with no gene match: 15. This CDR3 region has 19 residues. Germline CDR1 is LNHDA and CDR2 is SQIVND (reference sequence). The CDR3 region has the DNA TGTGCCAGTACCACCCAGCTGGGACAGGGCGTCGCTGGGGCCAACGTCCTGACTTTC. As protein: CASTTQLGQGVAGANVLTF.

This chain uses TRBV7-8 with TRBJ1-2; 9 bases match TRBD1. Germline CDR1 and CDR2: SGHVS and FQNEAQ. Germline trimming cut 9 bases from V and 4 bases from J; bases unmatched to any gene: 15. The CDR3 has 16 amino acids. DNA for the CDR3: TGTGCCAGTAACCGGGACAGGGTGGAAAGCCTCTATGGCTACACCTTC. It specifies CASNRDRVESLYGYTF.

V gene TRBV4-2 combines with J gene TRBJ1-2; D unresolved. The CDR3 has 16 residues. Trimming removed 0 bases at V and 4 bases at J, with 15 bases between. Looked up from germline, CDR1 is LGHNA and CDR2 is YNFKEQ. The DNA for the CDR3 is TGTGCCAGCAGCCAAGATCATGGATCCGCAGGCTATGGCTACACCTTC. Protein product: CASSQDHGSAGYGYTF.

Here the CDR3 DNA reads TGTGCCAGCAGCCGCAGGGGGAGTGGCTACGAGCAGTACTTC. Translation: CASSRRGSGYEQYF. This rearrangement joins TRBV7-2 to TRBJ2-7, with 7 bases lining up with TRBD1. Germline CDR1 reads SGHTA; CDR2 reads FQGNSA. V shed 5 bases, J shed 3 bases, and the junction held 7 bases outside the gene matches. This CDR3 is 14 amino acids long.

The chain links TRBV7-2 to TRBJ2-3; TRBD1 agrees at 7 bases. Germline trimming cut 2 bases from V and 9 bases from J; bases unmatched to any gene: 2. This CDR3 has 12 amino acids. Germline-derived CDR1 and CDR2 are SGHTA and FQGNSA. The CDR3 DNA reads as TGTGCCAGCAGCTTAAAGACAGGGACGCAGTATTTT. This gives the protein CASSLKTGTQYF.

The chain couples TRBV6-5 to TRBJ2-7, with D possibly being TRBD2 (6 bases). The CDR3 consists of 13 residues. With 4 bases removed from V and 5 bases from J, the gap between germline ends came to 12 bases. Germline V gene data show CDR1 as MNHEY and CDR2 as SVGAGI. CDR3: CASSSLGGDEQYF. The CDR3 coding sequence is TGTGCCAGCAGTTCCCTAGGAGGGGACGAGCAGTACTTC.

This chain uses TRBV2 with TRBJ2-1, with a tentative D call TRBD1 (5 bases). This CDR3 has 14 residues. V was shortened by 9 bases and J by 3 bases, with 15 bases between the two germline ends. Germline CDR1 is SNHLY and CDR2 is FYNNEI. The CDR3: CARTDIPSYNEQFF. For the CDR3, the DNA is TGTGCCAGAACGGACATCCCCAGCTACAATGAGCAGTTCTTC. The full variable domain, in which reference TRBV2 and TRBJ2-1 provide the parts outside the CDR3, is EPEVTQTPSHQVTQMGQEVILRCVPISNHLYFYWYRQILGQKVEFLVSFYNNEISEKSEIFDDQFSVERPDGSNFTLKIRSTKLEDSAMYFCARTDIPSYNEQFFGPGTRLTVL.

By sample share, this clone is medium-sized. Within the sample, other DNA sequences also encode this same CDR3. The V call is TRBV6-4, the J call TRBJ2-1, with TRBD2 identical over 11 bases. In germline, CDR1 is MRHNA, CDR2 SNTAGT. Trimming removed 0 bases from V and 6 bases from J; junction bases left unmatched: 1. The CDR3 length is 15 residues. CDR3 residues: CASSDSSGGANEQFF. In DNA form, the CDR3 reads TGTGCCAGCAGTGACTCTAGCGGGGGGGCCAATGAGCAGTTCTTC.

The rearrangement links TRBV7-2 to TRBJ2-5, with 7 bases identical to TRBD1. Losses at the gene ends were 5 bases for V and 2 bases for J; bases not matched to a gene: 5. CDR3 length equals 14 residues. From germline, CDR1 is SGHTA and CDR2 FQGNSA. The chain's CDR3 is CASSRLGQQETQYF. DNA of the CDR3: TGTGCCAGCAGCCGGTTGGGACAGCAAGAGACCCAGTACTTC.

The chain combines TRBV30 with TRBJ1-3; no clear D. Germline CDR1 GTSNPN, CDR2 SVGIG (reference sequence). V gave up 2 bases and J gave up 0 bases, with 11 bases separating them. This CDR3 comprises 15 residues. The CDR3 nucleotides are TGTGCCTGGAGTACCGGAGTAATCTCTGGAAACACCATATATTTT. Translated: CAWSTGVISGNTIYF.